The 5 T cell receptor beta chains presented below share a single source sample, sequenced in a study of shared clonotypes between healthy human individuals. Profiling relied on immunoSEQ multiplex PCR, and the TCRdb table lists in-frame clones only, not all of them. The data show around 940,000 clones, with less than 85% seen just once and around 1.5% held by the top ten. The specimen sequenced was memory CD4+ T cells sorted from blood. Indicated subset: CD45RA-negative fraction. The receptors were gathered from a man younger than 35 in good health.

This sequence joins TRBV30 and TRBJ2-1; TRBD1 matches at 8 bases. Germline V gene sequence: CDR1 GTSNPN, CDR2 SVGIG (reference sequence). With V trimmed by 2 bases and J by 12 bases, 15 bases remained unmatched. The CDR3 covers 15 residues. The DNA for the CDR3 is TGTGCCTGGAGTTTTCCCGGGACAGGCGTTTTAAGGCAGTTCTTC. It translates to CAWSFPGTGVLRQFF.

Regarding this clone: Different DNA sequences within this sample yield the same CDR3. The CDR3 protein is CASSLGGHNTGELFF. The CDR3 DNA reads as TGTGCCAGCAGCTTGGGCGGACATAACACCGGGGAGCTGTTTTTT. The genes are TRBV5-4 and TRBJ2-2, with TRBD1 as a possible D gene (5 bases). V lost 0 bases and J lost 2, with 8 bases in between. The CDR3 has 15 residues. Germline V gene sequence: CDR1 SGHNT, CDR2 YYREEE (reference sequence).

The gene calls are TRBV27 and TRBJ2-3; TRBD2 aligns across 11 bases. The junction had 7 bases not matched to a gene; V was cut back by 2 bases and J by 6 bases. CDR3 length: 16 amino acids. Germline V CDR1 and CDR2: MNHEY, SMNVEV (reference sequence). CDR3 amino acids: CASSLRLAGGPDTQYF. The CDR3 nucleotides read TGTGCCAGCAGTTTAAGGCTAGCGGGAGGCCCTGATACGCAGTATTTT.

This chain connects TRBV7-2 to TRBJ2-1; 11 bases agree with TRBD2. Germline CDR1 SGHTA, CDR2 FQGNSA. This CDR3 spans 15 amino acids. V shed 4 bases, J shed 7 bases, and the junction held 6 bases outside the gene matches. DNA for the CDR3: TGTGCCAGCAGCTCAAATAGCGGGAGGGCGAATGAGCAGTTCTTC. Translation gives CASSSNSGRANEQFF.

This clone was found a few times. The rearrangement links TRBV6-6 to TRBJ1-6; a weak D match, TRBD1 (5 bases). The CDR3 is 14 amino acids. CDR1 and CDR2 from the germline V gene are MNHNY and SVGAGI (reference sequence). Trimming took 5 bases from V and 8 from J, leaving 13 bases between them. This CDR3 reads CASSQAGGDSPLHF. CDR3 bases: TGTGCCAGCAGTCAAGCCGGGGGAGATTCACCCCTCCACTTT.